Detailed here is one T cell receptor (beta chain). The sample belongs to a study of brain metastases from non-small cell lung cancer. J lost 4 bases, V lost 3 bases, and 2 bases had no gene match. Germline loops: CDR1 SGDLS, CDR2 YYNGEE. The CDR3 is made up of 15 amino acids. TCRdb's copy holds only in-frame clones and misses some; the assay was immunoSEQ multiplex PCR. The table includes 2,000 to 3,000 clones, roughly 90% detected once. The source material was primary lung tumor tissue. The chain carries TRBV9 and TRBJ2-2; TRBD2 matches at 11 bases. The source of this sequence is a donor at least 40 years old with non-small cell lung cancer. CDR3 in DNA: TGTGCCAGCAGCGCCGGGACTAGCGGCACCGGGGAGCTGTTTTTT. It encodes CASSAGTSGTGELFF.